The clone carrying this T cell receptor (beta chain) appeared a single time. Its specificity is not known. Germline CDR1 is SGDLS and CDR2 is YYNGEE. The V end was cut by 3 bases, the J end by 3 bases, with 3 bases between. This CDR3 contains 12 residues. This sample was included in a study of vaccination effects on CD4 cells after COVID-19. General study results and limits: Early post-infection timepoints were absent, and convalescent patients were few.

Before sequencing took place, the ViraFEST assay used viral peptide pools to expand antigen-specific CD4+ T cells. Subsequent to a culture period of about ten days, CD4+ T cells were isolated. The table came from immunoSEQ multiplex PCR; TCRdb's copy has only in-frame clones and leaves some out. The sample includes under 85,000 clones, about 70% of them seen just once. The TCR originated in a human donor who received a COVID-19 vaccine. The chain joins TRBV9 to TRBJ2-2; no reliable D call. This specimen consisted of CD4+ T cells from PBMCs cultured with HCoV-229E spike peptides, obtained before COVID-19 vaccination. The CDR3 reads CASSAYTGELFF. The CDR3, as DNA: TGTGCCAGCAGCGCGTACACCGGGGAGCTGTTTTTT.